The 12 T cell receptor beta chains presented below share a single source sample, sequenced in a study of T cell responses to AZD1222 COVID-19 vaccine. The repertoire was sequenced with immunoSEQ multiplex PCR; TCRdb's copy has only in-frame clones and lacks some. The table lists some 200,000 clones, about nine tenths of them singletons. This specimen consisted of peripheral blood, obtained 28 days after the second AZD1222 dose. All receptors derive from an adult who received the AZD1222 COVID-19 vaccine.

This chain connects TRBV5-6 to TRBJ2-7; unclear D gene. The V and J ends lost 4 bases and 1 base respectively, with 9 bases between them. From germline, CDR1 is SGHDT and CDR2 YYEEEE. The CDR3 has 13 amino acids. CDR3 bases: TGTGCCAGCAGCCCCTCCGGGTCCTACGAGCAGTACTTC. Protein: CASSPSGSYEQYF. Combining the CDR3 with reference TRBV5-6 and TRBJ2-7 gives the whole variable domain DAGVTQSPTHLIKTRGQQVTLRCSPKSGHDTVSWYQQALGQGPQFIFQYYEEEERQRGNFPDRFSGHQFPNYSSELNVNALLLGDSALYLCASSPSGSYEQYFGPGTRLTVT.

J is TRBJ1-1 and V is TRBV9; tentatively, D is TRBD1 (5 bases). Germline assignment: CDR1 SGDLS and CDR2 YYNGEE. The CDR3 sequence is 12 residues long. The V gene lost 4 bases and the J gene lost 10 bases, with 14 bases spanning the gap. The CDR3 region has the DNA TGTGCCAGCAGCCTAGACGGGGACGGAGCTTTCTTT. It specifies CASSLDGDGAFF.

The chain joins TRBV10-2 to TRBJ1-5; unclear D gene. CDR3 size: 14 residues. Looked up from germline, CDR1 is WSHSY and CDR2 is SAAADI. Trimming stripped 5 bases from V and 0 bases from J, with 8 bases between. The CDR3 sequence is CASSRTNSNQPQHF. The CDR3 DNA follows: TGCGCCAGCAGTAGAACTAATAGCAATCAGCCCCAGCATTTT.

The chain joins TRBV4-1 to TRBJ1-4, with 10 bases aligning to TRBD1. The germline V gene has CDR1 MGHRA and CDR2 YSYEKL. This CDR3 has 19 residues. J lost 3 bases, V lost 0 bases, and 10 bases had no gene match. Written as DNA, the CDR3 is TGCGCCAGCAGCCAAGATCCGAGACAGGGGGCAGGTGCTAATGAAAAACTGTTTTTT. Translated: CASSQDPRQGAGANEKLFF.

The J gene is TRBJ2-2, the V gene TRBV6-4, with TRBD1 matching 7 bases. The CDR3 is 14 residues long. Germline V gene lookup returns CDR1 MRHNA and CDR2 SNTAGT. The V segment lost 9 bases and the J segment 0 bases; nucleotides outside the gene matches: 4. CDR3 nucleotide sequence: TGTGCCAGTTCCGGGACAGCGAACACCGGGGAGCTGTTTTTT. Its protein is CASSGTANTGELFF.

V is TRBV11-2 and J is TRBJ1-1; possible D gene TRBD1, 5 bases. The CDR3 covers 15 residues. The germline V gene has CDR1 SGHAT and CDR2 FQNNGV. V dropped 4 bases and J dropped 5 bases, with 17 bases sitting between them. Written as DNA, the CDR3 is TGTGCCAGCAGCTCCGGCAGGGCTGGGAAAACTGAAGCTTTCTTT. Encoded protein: CASSSGRAGKTEAFF.

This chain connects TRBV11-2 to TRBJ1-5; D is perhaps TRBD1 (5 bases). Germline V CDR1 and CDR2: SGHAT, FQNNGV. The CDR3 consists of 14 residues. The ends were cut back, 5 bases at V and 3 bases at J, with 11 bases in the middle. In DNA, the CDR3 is TGTGCCAGCAGCCCCGACAGACTCAATCAGCCCCAGCATTTT. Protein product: CASSPDRLNQPQHF.

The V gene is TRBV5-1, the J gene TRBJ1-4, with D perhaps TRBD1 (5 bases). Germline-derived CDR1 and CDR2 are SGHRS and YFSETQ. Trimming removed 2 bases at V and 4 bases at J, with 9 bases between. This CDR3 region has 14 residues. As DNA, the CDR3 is TGCGCCAGCAGCTTTAGGGACTTTAATGAAAAACTGTTTTTT. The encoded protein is CASSFRDFNEKLFF.

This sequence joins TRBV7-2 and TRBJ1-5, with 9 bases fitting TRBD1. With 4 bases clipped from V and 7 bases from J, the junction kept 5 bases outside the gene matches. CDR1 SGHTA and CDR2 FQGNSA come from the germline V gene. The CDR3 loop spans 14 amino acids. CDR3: CASSSNTGGQPQHF. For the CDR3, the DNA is TGTGCCAGCAGCTCGAACACAGGGGGCCAGCCCCAGCATTTT.

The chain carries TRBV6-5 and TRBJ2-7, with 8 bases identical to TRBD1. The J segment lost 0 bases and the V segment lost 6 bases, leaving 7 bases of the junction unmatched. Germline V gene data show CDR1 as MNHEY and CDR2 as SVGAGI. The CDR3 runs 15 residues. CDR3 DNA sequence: TGTGCCAGCAGCTCAGGGGGCGCGGGCTCCTACGAGCAGTACTTC. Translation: CASSSGGAGSYEQYF.

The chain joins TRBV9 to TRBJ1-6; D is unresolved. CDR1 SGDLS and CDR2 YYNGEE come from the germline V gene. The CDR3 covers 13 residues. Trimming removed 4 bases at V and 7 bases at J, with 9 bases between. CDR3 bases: TGTGCCAGCAGCTCAGCCCCGAATTCACCCCTCCACTTT. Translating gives CASSSAPNSPLHF.

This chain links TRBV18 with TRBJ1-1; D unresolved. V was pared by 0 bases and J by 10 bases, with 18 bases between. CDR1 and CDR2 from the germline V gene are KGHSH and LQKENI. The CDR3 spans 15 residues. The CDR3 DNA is TGTGCCAGCTCACCACCGGTTTATCAACGGGAACGAGCTTTCTTT. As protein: CASSPPVYQRERAFF.